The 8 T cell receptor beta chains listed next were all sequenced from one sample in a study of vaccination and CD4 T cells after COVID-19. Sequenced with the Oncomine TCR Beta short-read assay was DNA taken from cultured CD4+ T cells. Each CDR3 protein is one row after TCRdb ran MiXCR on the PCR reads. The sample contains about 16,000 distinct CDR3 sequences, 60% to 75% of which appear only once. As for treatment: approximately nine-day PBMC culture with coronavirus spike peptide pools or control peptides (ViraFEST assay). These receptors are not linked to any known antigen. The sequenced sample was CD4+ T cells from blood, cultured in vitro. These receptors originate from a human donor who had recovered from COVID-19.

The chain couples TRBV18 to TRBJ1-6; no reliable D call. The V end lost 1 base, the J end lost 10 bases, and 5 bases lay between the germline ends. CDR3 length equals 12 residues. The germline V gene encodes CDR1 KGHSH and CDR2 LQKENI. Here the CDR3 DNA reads TGTGCCAGCTCACCACGTCAATCACCCCTCCACTTT. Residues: CASSPRQSPLHF.

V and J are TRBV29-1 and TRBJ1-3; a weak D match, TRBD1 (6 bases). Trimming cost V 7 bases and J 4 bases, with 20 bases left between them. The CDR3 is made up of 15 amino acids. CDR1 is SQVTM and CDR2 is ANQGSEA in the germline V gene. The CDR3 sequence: CSALLVQGRGNTIYF. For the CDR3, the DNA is TGCAGCGCCCTGCTAGTGCAGGGGAGGGGAAACACCATATATTTT.

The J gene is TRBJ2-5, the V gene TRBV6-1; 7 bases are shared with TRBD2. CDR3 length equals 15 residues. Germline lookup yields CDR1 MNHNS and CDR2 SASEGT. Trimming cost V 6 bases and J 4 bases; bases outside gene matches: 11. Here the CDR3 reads CASRDSGSARETQYF. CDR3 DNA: TGTGCCAGCAGGGATAGCGGGTCGGCCCGAGAGACCCAGTACTTC.

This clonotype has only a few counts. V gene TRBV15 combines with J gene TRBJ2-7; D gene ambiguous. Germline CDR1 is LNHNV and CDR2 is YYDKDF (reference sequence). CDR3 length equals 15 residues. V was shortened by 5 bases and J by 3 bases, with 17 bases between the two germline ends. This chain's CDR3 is CATSGLDRPHYEQYF. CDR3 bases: TGTGCCACCAGCGGGCTGGACCGCCCCCACTACGAGCAGTACTTC.

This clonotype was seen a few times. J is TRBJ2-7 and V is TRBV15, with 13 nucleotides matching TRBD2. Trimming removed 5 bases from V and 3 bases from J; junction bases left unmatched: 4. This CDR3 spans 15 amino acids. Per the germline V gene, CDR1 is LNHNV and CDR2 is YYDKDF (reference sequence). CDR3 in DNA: TGTGCCACCAGCTTTGGACTAGCGGGAGTCTACGAGCAGTACTTC. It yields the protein CATSFGLAGVYEQYF.

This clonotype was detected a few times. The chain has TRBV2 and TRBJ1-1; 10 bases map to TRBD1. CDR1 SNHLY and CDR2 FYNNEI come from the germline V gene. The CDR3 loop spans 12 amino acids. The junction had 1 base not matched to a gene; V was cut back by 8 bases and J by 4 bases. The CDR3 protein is CASGDRGTEAFF. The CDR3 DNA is TGTGCCAGCGGGGACAGGGGCACTGAAGCTTTCTTT. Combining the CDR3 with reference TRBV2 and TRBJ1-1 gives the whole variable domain EPEVTQTPSHQVTQMGQEVILRCVPISNHLYFYWYRQILGQKVEFLVSFYNNEISEKSEIFDDQFSVERPDGSNFTLKIRSTKLEDSAMYFCASGDRGTEAFFGQGTRLTVV.

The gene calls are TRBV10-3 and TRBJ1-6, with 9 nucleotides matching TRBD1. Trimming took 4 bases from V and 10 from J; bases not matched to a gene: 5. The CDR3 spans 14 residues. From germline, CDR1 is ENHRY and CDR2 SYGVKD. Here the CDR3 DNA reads TGTGCCATCAGTGTAGGACAGGGGTCCTCACCCCTCCACTTT. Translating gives CAISVGQGSSPLHF.

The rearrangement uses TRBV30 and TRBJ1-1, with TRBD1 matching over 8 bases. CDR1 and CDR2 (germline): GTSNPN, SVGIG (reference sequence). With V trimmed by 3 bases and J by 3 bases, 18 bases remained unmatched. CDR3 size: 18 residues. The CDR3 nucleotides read TGTGCCTGGAGGGAAGGAGAGTGGTGGACAGGGAGCGACACTGAAGCTTTCTTT. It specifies CAWREGEWWTGSDTEAFF.